The 20 T cell receptor beta chains in this list originate from one sample, sequenced in a study of blood T cell repertoires in COVID-19. The table came from immunoSEQ multiplex PCR; TCRdb's copy has only in-frame clones and leaves some out. The data contain more than 250,000 clones, 86% of them seen just once; the ten biggest clones take up 1.5% to 2%. Sequencing was done on a sample of peripheral blood. Every receptor here comes from a woman between 50 and 59 years old with acute or convalescent COVID-19.

The J gene is TRBJ2-2, the V gene TRBV6-5, with D unclear. V shed 9 bases and J shed 0 bases, with 8 bases lying between them. This CDR3 has 13 amino acids. Germline V gives CDR1 MNHEY, CDR2 SVGAGI. The CDR3 spells CASTASNTGELFF. CDR3 nucleotides: TGTGCCAGTACAGCTTCGAACACCGGGGAGCTGTTTTTT.

This clone was observed once. The rearrangement joins TRBV6-1 to TRBJ2-5, with 14 bases that match TRBD2. The J segment lost 4 bases and the V segment lost 6 bases, leaving 13 bases of the junction unmatched. Germline CDR1 is MNHNS and CDR2 is SASEGT. This CDR3 has 18 amino acids. The CDR3 sequence is CASSEPGTSGSLGETQYF. The CDR3 nucleotides are TGTGCCAGCAGCGAACCCGGGACTAGCGGGAGCCTGGGAGAGACCCAGTACTTC.

The rearrangement links TRBV9 to TRBJ2-1; tentative D call: TRBD2 (6 bases). Germline V gives CDR1 SGDLS, CDR2 YYNGEE. This CDR3 comprises 15 residues. V was pared by 3 bases and J by 9 bases, with 19 bases between. The CDR3 nucleotides read TGTGCCAGCAGCGCGACCGGGACTTCTTCATTTGAGCAGTTCTTC. Amino acid sequence: CASSATGTSSFEQFF. Full variable domain (rest looked up from reference TRBV9 and TRBJ2-1): DSGVTQTPKHLITATGQRVTLRCSPRSGDLSVYWYQQSLDQGLQFLIQYYNGEERAKGNILERFSAQQFPDLHSELNLSSLELGDSALYFCASSATGTSSFEQFFGPGTRLTVL.

This sequence joins TRBV27 and TRBJ2-7, with 10 bases aligning to TRBD1. Germline V CDR1 and CDR2: MNHEY, SMNVEV (reference sequence). The CDR3 covers 16 residues. V lost 6 bases, J lost 3 bases, and 11 bases stayed unmatched. CDR3 coding DNA: TGTGCCAGCAGCCGAACCGGGACAGGGGACCGCTACGAGCAGTACTTC. Translation: CASSRTGTGDRYEQYF.

This chain links TRBV27 with TRBJ1-2; 8 bases align to TRBD1. The CDR3 sequence is 14 residues long. CDR1 is MNHEY, CDR2 SMNVEV, per germline (reference sequence). The ends lost 3 bases at V and 4 bases at J; junction bases unmatched: 4. The CDR3 here is CASSFGQGGYGYTF. The CDR3 DNA reads as TGTGCCAGCAGTTTCGGACAGGGAGGCTATGGCTACACCTTC.

This clone was seen only once. J is TRBJ1-2 and V is TRBV28; 7 nucleotides line up with TRBD1. The CDR3 is made up of 12 amino acids. Germline V gene data show CDR1 as MDHEN and CDR2 as SYDVKM. J was trimmed by 2 bases and V by 10 bases; bases with no gene match: 4. This chain's CDR3 is CATGGQNYGYTF. The CDR3 DNA reads as TGTGCCACCGGGGGACAGAACTATGGCTACACCTTC.

The J gene is TRBJ2-5, the V gene TRBV7-9; D is perhaps TRBD1 (6 bases). The CDR3 spans 15 residues. CDR1 is SEHNR, CDR2 FQNEAQ, per germline (reference sequence). V was shortened by 1 base and J by 4 bases, with 13 bases between the two germline ends. The CDR3 region has the DNA TGTGCCAGCAGCTTAGGTGGGCAGGGGCGAGAGACCCAGTACTTC. Amino acids: CASSLGGQGRETQYF.

The chain has TRBV6-5 and TRBJ2-1; D remains unclear. The length of the CDR3 is 14 residues. The V end lost 6 bases, the J end lost 8 bases, and 17 bases lay between the germline ends. The V gene's germline CDR1 is MNHEY and CDR2 SVGAGI. The CDR3, as DNA: TGTGCCAGCAGCCTCCTCTACTCGTCCGATGAGCAGTTCTTC. Amino acid sequence: CASSLLYSSDEQFF.

The chain joins TRBV27 to TRBJ1-6; D might be TRBD1 (5 bases). The CDR3 loop spans 16 amino acids. The V end was cut by 2 bases, the J end by 1 base, with 9 bases between. Germline V gives CDR1 MNHEY, CDR2 SMNVEV (reference sequence). The CDR3 DNA follows: TGTGCCAGCAGTTTAAGGCAGGGTTCCTATAATTCACCCCTCCACTTT. Encoded protein: CASSLRQGSYNSPLHF.

This clone appeared a few times. The chain has TRBV7-9 and TRBJ1-5; weak D call: TRBD1 (5 bases). Trimming cost V 5 bases and J 6 bases, with 23 bases left between them. CDR1 SEHNR and CDR2 FQNEAQ come from the germline V gene (reference sequence). The CDR3 has 17 residues. The CDR3 region is CASSPSPGLGQSQPQHF. Written as DNA, the CDR3 is TGTGCCAGCAGCCCCAGTCCAGGGTTGGGGCAAAGTCAGCCCCAGCATTTT. The full variable domain, in which reference TRBV7-9 and TRBJ1-5 provide the parts outside the CDR3, is DTGVSQNPRHKITKRGQNVTFRCDPISEHNRLYWYRQTLGQGPEFLTYFQNEAQLEKSRLLSDRFSAERPKGSFSTLEIQRTEQGDSAMYLCASSPSPGLGQSQPQHFGDGTRLSIL.

The J gene is TRBJ2-4, the V gene TRBV7-8; 8 nucleotides line up with TRBD1. This CDR3 has 14 amino acids. Germline V gives CDR1 SGHVS, CDR2 FQNEAQ. V was pared by 5 bases and J by 5 bases, with 5 bases of the junction left unmatched. The CDR3 region is CASSPGGQENIQYF. Here the CDR3 DNA reads TGTGCCAGCAGCCCCGGGGGACAGGAAAACATTCAGTACTTC.

The chain joins TRBV6-5 to TRBJ2-7; perhaps TRBD1 as D (7 bases). The V end lost 3 bases, the J end lost 1 base, and 13 bases lay between the germline ends. The CDR3 length is 15 residues. CDR1 MNHEY and CDR2 SVGAGI come from the germline V gene. Written as DNA, the CDR3 is TGTGCCAGCAGTTATGGCGGGACAGCTTCCTACGAGCAGTACTTC. Translating gives CASSYGGTASYEQYF.

This chain connects TRBV11-3 to TRBJ1-1; 9 nucleotides line up with TRBD1. CDR3 length: 16 amino acids. The germline V gene encodes CDR1 SGHNT and CDR2 YENEEA. V was clipped by 5 bases and J by 0 bases; unmatched bases: 7. The chain's CDR3 is CASSRSGQGVNTEAFF. The CDR3 nucleotides are TGTGCCAGCAGCCGGTCGGGACAGGGAGTGAACACTGAAGCTTTCTTT. Full variable domain (outside the CDR3, taken from reference TRBV11-3 and TRBJ1-1): EAGVVQSPRYKIIEKKQPVAFWCNPISGHNTLYWYLQNLGQGPELLIRYENEEAVDDSQLPKDRFSAERLKGVDSTLKIQPAELGDSAVYLCASSRSGQGVNTEAFFGQGTRLTVV.

The chain employs TRBV7-3 and TRBJ1-1, with a weak D call TRBD1 (6 bases). The CDR3 runs to 12 residues. Germline V lookup: CDR1 SGHTA, CDR2 FQGTGA. The V and J ends lost 4 bases and 7 bases respectively, with 10 bases between them. The CDR3 reads CASSSGTFEAFF. The CDR3 nucleotides read TGTGCCAGCAGCTCGGGGACATTTGAAGCTTTCTTT. Full variable domain (rest looked up from reference TRBV7-3 and TRBJ1-1): GAGVSQTPSNKVTEKGKYVELRCDPISGHTALYWYRQSLGQGPEFLIYFQGTGAADDSGLPNDRFFAVRPEGSVSTLKIQRTERGDSAVYLCASSSGTFEAFFGQGTRLTVV.

V gene TRBV7-2 combines with J gene TRBJ1-5; D is possibly TRBD1 (5 bases). CDR3 size: 13 residues. The V and J ends lost 6 bases and 0 bases respectively, with 6 bases between them. Germline CDR1 is SGHTA and CDR2 is FQGNSA. DNA for the CDR3: TGTGCCAGCAGTCAGGGTAGCAATCAGCCCCAGCATTTT. Translation: CASSQGSNQPQHF.

V is TRBV10-3 and J is TRBJ1-1; 9 nucleotides agree with TRBD1. V trimming: 0 bases; J trimming: 6 bases; junction bases outside the gene matches: 5. The CDR3 is made up of 15 amino acids. The germline V gene encodes CDR1 ENHRY and CDR2 SYGVKD. The DNA of the CDR3 is TGTGCCATCAGTGAGTCGGGACAGGGATCGTCTGAAGCTTTCTTT. Amino acids: CAISESGQGSSEAFF.

The genes are TRBV30 and TRBJ2-7; 8 bases line up with TRBD2. The V gene's germline CDR1 is GTSNPN and CDR2 SVGIG (reference sequence). CDR3 length: 16 residues. V gave up 5 bases and J gave up 0 bases; unmatched junction bases: 12. The CDR3 coding sequence is TGTGCCTGGGAGACCTTAGCGGGGCCAGTCTCCTACGAGCAGTACTTC. Translation: CAWETLAGPVSYEQYF. Using reference TRBV30 and TRBJ2-7 for the parts outside the CDR3, the full variable domain is SQTIHQWPATLVQPVGSPLSLECTVEGTSNPNLYWYRQAAGRGLQLLFYSVGIGQISSEVPQNLSASRPQDRQFILSSKKLLLSDSGFYLCAWETLAGPVSYEQYFGPGTRLTVT.

The gene calls are TRBV11-1 and TRBJ1-1; the match to TRBD1 covers 8 bases. With 4 bases clipped from V and 5 bases from J, the junction kept 9 bases outside the gene matches. Germline V gene lookup returns CDR1 SGHAT and CDR2 FQDESV (reference sequence). CDR3 size: 15 residues. CDR3 sequence: CASSSRTGKGTEAFF. CDR3 DNA: TGTGCCAGCAGCTCGCGGACAGGGAAAGGTACTGAAGCTTTCTTT. The variable domain in full, with the rest retrieved from reference TRBV11-1 and TRBJ1-1, is EAEVAQSPRYKITEKSQAVAFWCDPISGHATLYWYRQILGQGPELLVQFQDESVVDDSQLPKDRFSAERLKGVDSTLKIQPAELGDSAMYLCASSSRTGKGTEAFFGQGTRLTVV.

This chain links TRBV6-5 with TRBJ1-6; D remains ambiguous. V lost 4 bases and J 14 bases, leaving 21 bases between the germline ends. Germline V CDR1 and CDR2: MNHEY, SVGAGI. The CDR3 runs 15 residues. The CDR3 protein is CASSLEDLQASALHF. In nucleotides, the CDR3 is TGTGCCAGCAGTTTAGAGGACTTGCAGGCATCAGCCCTCCACTTT.

The rearrangement uses TRBV18 and TRBJ1-2; D gene uncertain. The V and J ends lost 3 bases and 1 base respectively, with 9 bases between them. Germline-derived CDR1 and CDR2 are KGHSH and LQKENI. This CDR3 contains 14 residues. This chain's CDR3 is CASSPAVLNYGYTF. The DNA for the CDR3 is TGTGCCAGCTCACCGGCGGTGCTTAACTATGGCTACACCTTC.